The 22 T cell receptor beta chains given below trace back to one sample, sequenced in a study of blood T cell repertoires in COVID-19. TCRdb keeps only in-frame clones here, not all; method: immunoSEQ multiplex PCR. Here the sample spans approximately 240,000 clones, approximately 83% being singletons. Sample: peripheral blood. The receptors derive from a human donor in a cohort sampled during active COVID-19.

V gene TRBV10-3 combines with J gene TRBJ1-5; D is uncertain. Trimming pared 10 bases from V and 3 bases from J, leaving 13 bases between. The CDR3 spans 13 residues. The germline V gene encodes CDR1 ENHRY and CDR2 SYGVKD. The CDR3 DNA is TGTGCCACCCTACGGGAACTCAATCAGCCCCAGCATTTT. Protein sequence: CATLRELNQPQHF.

At least ten counts were recorded for this clone. The chain joins TRBV4-1 to TRBJ2-2; 8 bases map to TRBD2. The CDR3 is 14 amino acids. V lost 8 bases to trimming and J lost 5 bases; unmatched junction nucleotides: 7. Per the germline V gene, CDR1 is MGHRA and CDR2 is YSYEKL. The CDR3 DNA reads as TGCGCCAGCCGGGGGGGGCGAGAAACCGGGGAGCTGTTTTTT. Its protein product is CASRGGRETGELFF.

This chain uses TRBV4-1 with TRBJ2-1; no reliable D call. The CDR3 consists of 13 residues. Germline assignment: CDR1 MGHRA and CDR2 YSYEKL. V dropped 3 bases and J dropped 6 bases, with 9 bases sitting between them. The CDR3 is CASSHTWPNEQFF. The CDR3 DNA follows: TGCGCCAGCAGCCATACATGGCCCAATGAGCAGTTCTTC.

The V call is TRBV7-6, the J call TRBJ2-3, with 11 positions matching TRBD1. Germline CDR1 is SGHVS and CDR2 is FNYEAQ. The CDR3 consists of 14 residues. With V trimmed by 8 bases and J by 4 bases, 5 bases remained unmatched. CDR3 sequence: CASARDRGADTQYF. CDR3 nucleotide sequence: TGTGCCAGCGCGCGGGACAGGGGGGCAGATACGCAGTATTTT.

CDR3 DNA: TGTGCCAGCAGCAAAGGGACAGGGGAACCCTACAATGAGCAGTTCTTC. Amino acid sequence: CASSKGTGEPYNEQFF. V gene TRBV3-1 (or the pseudogene TRBV3-2) combines with J gene TRBJ2-1, with 10 bases fitting TRBD1. From germline, CDR1 is LGHDT and CDR2 YNNKEL (reference sequence). The CDR3 totals 16 residues. Trimming took 5 bases from V and 2 from J; bases not matched to a gene: 6.

The chain uses TRBV18 and TRBJ2-2, with TRBD1 identical over 8 bases. The CDR3 sequence is 15 residues long. J was trimmed by 6 bases and V by 4 bases; bases with no gene match: 7. Germline-derived CDR1 and CDR2 are KGHSH and LQKENI. CDR3 loop: CASSQGTGRSGELFF. CDR3 in DNA: TGTGCCAGCTCACAAGGGACAGGACGGTCCGGGGAGCTGTTTTTT.

The rearrangement links TRBV7-8 to TRBJ2-1, with 8 bases fitting TRBD1. The CDR3 totals 15 residues. Germline CDR1 SGHVS, CDR2 FQNEAQ. V shed 5 bases and J 2 bases; nucleotides not matched to a gene: 5. The CDR3 DNA is TGTGCCAGCAGCCGAGACAGGGGTACCTACAATGAGCAGTTCTTC. Encoded protein: CASSRDRGTYNEQFF.

A note on this clone: Within the sample, other DNA sequences also encode this same CDR3. The rearrangement uses TRBV7-2 and TRBJ2-3; TRBD2 might be the D (6 bases). V was shortened by 1 base and J by 1 base, with 9 bases between the two germline ends. Germline lookup yields CDR1 SGHTA and CDR2 FQGNSA. The CDR3 is 15 residues long. CDR3 protein: CASSLGGMRTDTQYF. In nucleotides, the CDR3 is TGTGCCAGCAGCTTAGGCGGGATGCGCACAGATACGCAGTATTTT. The complete variable domain, with remaining parts taken from reference TRBV7-2 and TRBJ2-3, reads GAGVSQSPSNKVTEKGKDVELRCDPISGHTALYWYRQSLGQGLEFLIYFQGNSAPDKSGLPSDRFSAERTGGSVSTLTIQRTQQEDSAVYLCASSLGGMRTDTQYFGPGTRLTVL.

The V and J genes are TRBV6-5 and TRBJ2-7; possible D gene TRBD1, 5 bases. Germline loops: CDR1 MNHEY, CDR2 SVGAGI. There are 14 residues in the CDR3. The V gene lost 9 bases and the J gene lost 5 bases, with 20 bases spanning the gap. The CDR3 spells CASQRPSRVDEQYF. The CDR3 DNA reads as TGTGCCAGTCAGAGACCGAGCAGGGTAGACGAGCAGTACTTC.

The chain has TRBV10-2 and TRBJ1-4; D is ambiguous. CDR1 and CDR2 from the germline V gene are WSHSY and SAAADI. This CDR3 region has 15 residues. V shed 2 bases and J shed 0 bases, with 7 bases lying between them. CDR3 region: CASSEQASTNEKLFF. The CDR3 coding sequence is TGCGCCAGCAGTGAGCAGGCTTCAACTAATGAAAAACTGTTTTTT.

This clone was picked up a small number of times. Other DNA sequences in the sample encode the same CDR3. The V gene is TRBV6-5, the J gene TRBJ1-1; 8 positions agree with TRBD1. The CDR3 length is 14 residues. CDR1 is MNHEY, CDR2 SVGAGI, per germline. The V segment lost 6 bases and the J segment 5 bases; nucleotides outside the gene matches: 8. The CDR3 DNA is TGTGCCAGCAGCCCCGGACAGGGTGGAACTGAAGCTTTCTTT. Protein sequence: CASSPGQGGTEAFF.

The chain is built from TRBV10-3 and TRBJ2-7; 7 bases agree with TRBD1. V was clipped by 7 bases and J by 4 bases; unmatched bases: 10. CDR1 is ENHRY, CDR2 SYGVKD, per germline. The CDR3 runs to 14 residues. The CDR3 DNA reads as TGTGCCATCACAAAGCAGGGGGAATTGTACGAGCAGTACTTC. Encoded protein: CAITKQGELYEQYF.

The V and J genes are TRBV4-1 and TRBJ2-4, with D possibly being TRBD1 (6 bases). CDR1 and CDR2 from the germline V gene are MGHRA and YSYEKL. This CDR3 has 13 residues. V was clipped by 4 bases and J by 4 bases, with 8 bases between them. As DNA, the CDR3 is TGCGCCAGCAGCCCTACAGGGAAAAACATTCAGTACTTC. It encodes CASSPTGKNIQYF.

This chain joins TRBV21-1 and TRBJ1-1. TRBV21-1 is a documented pseudogene. There are 13 residues in the CDR3. CDR3 protein: CASSKTGGIGAFF. For the CDR3, the DNA is TGTGCCAGCAGCAAAACCGGGGGAATTGGGGCTTTCTTT.

The rearrangement joins TRBV10-3 to TRBJ1-5; no clear D gene. Trimming removed 10 bases from V and 3 bases from J, with 13 bases in between. This CDR3 region has 13 residues. Germline CDR1 reads ENHRY; CDR2 reads SYGVKD. CDR3 sequence reads: CATGKGTNQPQHF. The CDR3 DNA sequence: TGTGCCACCGGGAAGGGAACCAATCAGCCCCAGCATTTT.

The chain combines TRBV6-5 with TRBJ2-1; 10 nucleotides agree with TRBD2. The CDR3 is made up of 15 amino acids. With V trimmed by 5 bases and J by 7 bases, 8 bases remained unmatched. CDR1 MNHEY and CDR2 SVGAGI come from the germline V gene. The CDR3 here is CASSQLLAGMNEQFF. In nucleotides, the CDR3 is TGTGCCAGCAGTCAGCTACTAGCGGGAATGAATGAGCAGTTCTTC.

This clone was counted a single time. This rearrangement joins TRBV10-3 to TRBJ2-7; TRBD1 aligns across 7 bases. Germline assignment: CDR1 ENHRY and CDR2 SYGVKD. J was trimmed by 5 bases and V by 5 bases; bases with no gene match: 6. The CDR3 contains 13 residues. The CDR3 DNA is TGTGCCATCAGTAGGACAGGTACGAACGAGCAGTACTTC. Protein product: CAISRTGTNEQYF.

The V and J genes are TRBV5-6 and TRBJ2-1; D gene ambiguous. The V gene's germline CDR1 is SGHDT and CDR2 YYEEEE. The CDR3 is made up of 13 amino acids. The germline V and J ends were trimmed by 0 bases and 2 bases, with 3 bases remaining between them. In nucleotides, the CDR3 is TGTGCCAGCAGCTTGGGAGCCTACAATGAGCAGTTCTTC. It is translated as CASSLGAYNEQFF.

V usage is TRBV19 and J usage is TRBJ2-1, with 8 nucleotides matching TRBD1. The CDR3 has 14 amino acids. The trim removed 5 bases at V and 8 bases at J, leaving 8 bases unmatched. Germline CDR1 is LNHDA and CDR2 is SQIVND (reference sequence). The CDR3 sequence: CASSLAQGGDEQFF. DNA for the CDR3: TGTGCCAGTAGTCTAGCACAGGGGGGCGATGAGCAGTTCTTC.

This clone was seen more than once but under ten times. This chain links TRBV27 with TRBJ1-3; D may be TRBD1 (5 bases). The CDR3 loop spans 21 amino acids. Germline CDR1 is MNHEY and CDR2 is SMNVEV (reference sequence). Deletions cut 2 bases from V and 2 bases from J, with 28 bases between. The CDR3 DNA reads TGTGCCAGCAGTTTAAGGTTTTGTGCGGCAGGGCGTGTTTGGCCTGGAAACACCATATATTTT. This encodes CASSLRFCAAGRVWPGNTIYF.

This clone was observed a few times. The chain joins TRBV9 to TRBJ1-2; D is uncertain. Germline V lookup: CDR1 SGDLS, CDR2 YYNGEE. The CDR3 covers 12 residues. Trimming removed 1 base at V and 8 bases at J, with 9 bases between. The CDR3: CASSVLGQGYTF. DNA of the CDR3: TGTGCCAGCAGCGTATTGGGCCAGGGCTACACCTTC.

The chain is built from TRBV7-2 and TRBJ2-2; 8 nucleotides line up with TRBD1. This CDR3 comprises 16 residues. The ends lost 4 bases at V and 0 bases at J; junction bases unmatched: 4. CDR1 and CDR2 from the germline V gene are SGHTA and FQGNSA. CDR3 in amino acids: CASSSPGQANTGELFF. In nucleotides, the CDR3 is TGTGCCAGCAGCTCCCCGGGACAGGCGAACACCGGGGAGCTGTTTTTT.